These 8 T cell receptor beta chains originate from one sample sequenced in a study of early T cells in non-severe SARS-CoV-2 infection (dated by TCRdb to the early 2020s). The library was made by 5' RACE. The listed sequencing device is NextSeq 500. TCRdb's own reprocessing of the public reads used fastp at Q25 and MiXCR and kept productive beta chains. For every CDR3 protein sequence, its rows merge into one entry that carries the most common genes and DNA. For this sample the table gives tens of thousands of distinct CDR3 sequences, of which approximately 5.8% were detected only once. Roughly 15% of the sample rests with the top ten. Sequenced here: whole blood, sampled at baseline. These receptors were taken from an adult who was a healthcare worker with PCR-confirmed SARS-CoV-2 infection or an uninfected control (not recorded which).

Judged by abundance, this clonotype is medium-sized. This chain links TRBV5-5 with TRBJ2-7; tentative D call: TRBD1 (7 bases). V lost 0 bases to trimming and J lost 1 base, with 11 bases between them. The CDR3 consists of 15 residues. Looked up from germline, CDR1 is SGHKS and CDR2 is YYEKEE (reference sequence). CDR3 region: CASSLVPGGSYEQYF. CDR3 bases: TGTGCCAGCAGCTTGGTTCCAGGGGGGTCCTACGAGCAGTACTTC.

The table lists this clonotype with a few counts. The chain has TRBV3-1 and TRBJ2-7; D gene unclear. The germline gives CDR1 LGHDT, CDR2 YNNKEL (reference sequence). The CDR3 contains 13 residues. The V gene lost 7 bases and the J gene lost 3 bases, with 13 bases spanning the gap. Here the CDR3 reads CASNTKGSYEQYF. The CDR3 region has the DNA TGTGCCAGCAACACGAAAGGTAGCTACGAGCAGTACTTC.

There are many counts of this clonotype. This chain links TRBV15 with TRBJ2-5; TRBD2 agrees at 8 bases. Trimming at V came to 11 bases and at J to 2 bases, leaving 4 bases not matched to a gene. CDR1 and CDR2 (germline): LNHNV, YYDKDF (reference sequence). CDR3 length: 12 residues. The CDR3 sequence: CASASGQETQYF. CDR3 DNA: TGTGCCTCCGCTAGCGGGCAAGAGACCCAGTACTTC.

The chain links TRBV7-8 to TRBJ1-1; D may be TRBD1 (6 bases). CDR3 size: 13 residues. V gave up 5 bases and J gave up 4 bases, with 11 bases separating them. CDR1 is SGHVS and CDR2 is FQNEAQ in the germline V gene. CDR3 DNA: TGTGCCAGCAGCCGAGGGGGGCGCACTGAAGCTTTCTTT. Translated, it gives CASSRGGRTEAFF.

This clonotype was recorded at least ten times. The CDR3 sequence is CSARDLVKGGGNYNEQFF. CDR3 in DNA: TGCAGTGCTAGAGATTTAGTTAAGGGGGGCGGGAACTACAATGAGCAGTTCTTC. The chain is built from TRBV20-1 and TRBJ2-1, with D possibly being TRBD1 or TRBD2 (6 bases each). The V end was cut by 0 bases, the J end by 3 bases, with 21 bases between. Germline CDR1 DFQATT, CDR2 SNEGSKA (reference sequence). CDR3 length equals 18 residues.

The CDR3 loop reads CASSPETAERNQPQHF. The CDR3 DNA reads TGTGCCAGCAGCCCGGAGACGGCTGAGCGCAATCAGCCCCAGCATTTT. V and J are TRBV2 and TRBJ1-5; D gene ambiguous. The CDR3 runs 16 residues. Trimming shortened V by 6 bases and J by 2 bases, and 17 bases separated the two germline ends. Per germline, CDR1 SNHLY and CDR2 FYNNEI.

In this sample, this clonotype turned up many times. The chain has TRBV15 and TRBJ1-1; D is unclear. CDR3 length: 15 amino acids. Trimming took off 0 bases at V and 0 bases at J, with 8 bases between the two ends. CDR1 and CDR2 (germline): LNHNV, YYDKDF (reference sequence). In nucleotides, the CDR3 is TGTGCCACCAGCAGAGATATCGGAATGAACACTGAAGCTTTCTTT. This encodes CATSRDIGMNTEAFF. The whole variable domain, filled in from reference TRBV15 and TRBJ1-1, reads DAMVIQNPRYQVTQFGKPVTLSCSQTLNHNVMYWYQQKSSQAPKLLFHYYDKDFNNEADTPDNFQSRRPNTSFCFLDIRSPGLGDTAMYLCATSRDIGMNTEAFFGQGTRLTVV.

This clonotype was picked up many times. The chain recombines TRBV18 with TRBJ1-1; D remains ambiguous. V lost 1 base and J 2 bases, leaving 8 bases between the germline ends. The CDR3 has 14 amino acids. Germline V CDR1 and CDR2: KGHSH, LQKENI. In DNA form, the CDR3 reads TGTGCCAGCTCACCACTCACTCTTAACACTGAAGCTTTCTTT. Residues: CASSPLTLNTEAFF. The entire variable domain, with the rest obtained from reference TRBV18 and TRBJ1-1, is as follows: NAGVMQNPRHLVRRRGQEARLRCSPMKGHSHVYWYRQLPEEGLKFMVYLQKENIIDESGMPKERFSAEFPKEGPSILRIQQVVRGDSAAYFCASSPLTLNTEAFFGQGTRLTVV.